One sample yielded the 7 T cell receptor beta chains listed below, sequenced in a study of shared clonotypes between healthy human individuals. TCRdb's copy holds only in-frame clones and misses some; the assay was immunoSEQ multiplex PCR. The sample yields about 1.1 million clones, about 80% seen once. Sequenced: memory CD4+ T cells from PBMCs. Subset: CD45RA-negative fraction. Receptors were obtained from a man between 18 and 29 years old in good health. Some clones in this sample may be carry-over from other donors' samples.

The chain employs TRBV11-2 and TRBJ2-7, with D tentatively TRBD2 (5 bases). The germline V gene encodes CDR1 SGHAT and CDR2 FQNNGV. V was trimmed by 5 bases and J by 4 bases, leaving 15 bases between them. This CDR3 contains 14 residues. CDR3 coding DNA: TGTGCCAGCAGCCCTAGCAGAATCGGGTACGAGCAGTACTTC. Translating gives CASSPSRIGYEQYF.

The V and J genes are TRBV10-1 and TRBJ2-3; 9 bases are shared with TRBD2. V lost 5 bases to trimming and J lost 4 bases; unmatched junction nucleotides: 7. The CDR3 has 15 residues. Germline loops: CDR1 WNHNN, CDR2 SYGVQD (reference sequence). The CDR3 DNA follows: TGCGCCAGCAGTTCTAGCGGGGCGAGACCAGATACGCAGTATTTT. This translates into CASSSSGARPDTQYF.

Details on this clone: An end of the junction differs from the germline gene, which may be a read error. The V gene is TRBV20-1, the J gene TRBJ1-6, with D hard to call. CDR3 length: 9 amino acids. Germline V gene data show CDR1 as DFQATT and CDR2 as SNEGSKA (reference sequence). This chain's CDR3 is CSASRPLPF. The CDR3 DNA follows: TGCAGTGCTAGTAGGCCCCTCCCCTTT.

The rearrangement links TRBV5-1 to TRBJ2-5; no clear D gene. CDR3 length: 14 amino acids. The V and J ends lost 5 bases and 0 bases respectively, with 11 bases between them. The V gene's germline CDR1 is SGHRS and CDR2 YFSETQ. The CDR3 loop reads CASRVGLNQETQYF. CDR3 nucleotide sequence: TGCGCCAGCAGAGTAGGGCTGAACCAAGAGACCCAGTACTTC.

The chain recombines TRBV5-6 with TRBJ2-5; a weak D match, TRBD1 (6 bases). The CDR3 has 14 amino acids. V was clipped by 7 bases and J by 1 base, with 14 bases between them. Germline V gene lookup returns CDR1 SGHDT and CDR2 YYEEEE. The CDR3: CASRVLGAQETQYF. For the CDR3, the DNA is TGTGCCAGCCGCGTTCTGGGGGCCCAAGAGACCCAGTACTTC.

The chain uses TRBV29-1 and TRBJ2-4; D remains ambiguous. V was clipped by 8 bases and J by 9 bases, with 14 bases between them. Germline V gene lookup returns CDR1 SQVTM and CDR2 ANQGSEA. The CDR3 sequence is 11 residues long. This CDR3 reads CSHRVKGIQYF. The CDR3 bases are TGCAGCCATAGGGTGAAGGGCATTCAGTACTTC.

The chain joins TRBV28 to TRBJ2-5, with D perhaps being TRBD1 or TRBD2 (5 bases each). V was shortened by 7 bases and J by 5 bases, with 14 bases between the two germline ends. Per germline, CDR1 MDHEN and CDR2 SYDVKM. CDR3 length: 13 residues. The CDR3: CASNTGLRETQYF. The CDR3 DNA reads as TGTGCCAGCAATACGGGGCTGCGGGAGACCCAGTACTTC.